The 2 T cell receptor beta chains listed next were all sequenced from one sample in a study of blood T cell repertoires in COVID-19. The repertoire was sequenced with immunoSEQ multiplex PCR; TCRdb's copy has only in-frame clones and lacks some. The repertoire holds 200,000 to 250,000 clones, around 90% seen once, with 5.5% to 9% in the top ten. The material sequenced was peripheral blood. These receptors all stem from a woman in her 70s with active or convalescent COVID-19.

The CDR3 coding sequence is TGTGCCAGCAGTGAATGGGCAGGGGGCACCGGGGAGCTGTTTTTT. Its protein product is CASSEWAGGTGELFF. This sequence joins TRBV6-1 and TRBJ2-2; 7 bases are shared with TRBD1. The germline V gene has CDR1 MNHNS and CDR2 SASEGT. The junction had 4 bases not matched to a gene; V was cut back by 2 bases and J by 4 bases. CDR3 length equals 15 residues.

This sequence joins TRBV6-2 or TRBV6-3 and TRBJ1-5; 11 nucleotides align to TRBD1. Germline V gene lookup returns CDR1 MNHEY and CDR2 SVGEGT. The CDR3 runs 16 residues. After removal of 4 bases from V and 2 bases from J, the junction contained 4 bases not matched to a gene. The CDR3 here is CASSWQGQGGNQPQHF. DNA for the CDR3: TGTGCCAGCAGTTGGCAGGGACAGGGGGGCAATCAGCCCCAGCATTTT.